These 17 T cell receptor beta chains were sequenced from one sample in a study of blood T cell repertoires in COVID-19. Produced via immunoSEQ multiplex PCR; TCRdb's table is partial and in-frame only. The sample records about 69,000 clones, around 83% being singletons. Sequencing input: peripheral blood. These receptors came from a human donor in a cohort sampled during active COVID-19.

The chain joins TRBV3-1 (or the pseudogene TRBV3-2) to TRBJ2-5, with D tentatively TRBD2 (5 bases). Per germline, CDR1 LGHDT and CDR2 YNNKEL (reference sequence). V lost 7 bases and J lost 4, with 16 bases in between. CDR3 length equals 14 residues. The CDR3: CASISLAGRETQYF. The CDR3 DNA reads as TGTGCCAGCATCAGCTTGGCGGGTAGAGAGACCCAGTACTTC.

The rearrangement links TRBV11-3 to TRBJ2-3; 8 bases fit TRBD1. CDR1 and CDR2 (germline): SGHNT, YENEEA. The CDR3 runs 15 residues. Unmatched junction bases numbered 7, after V lost 5 bases and J lost 3 bases. The CDR3 DNA reads TGTGCCAGCAGCCGGACAGGGAGAGGGACAGATACGCAGTATTTT. Encoded protein: CASSRTGRGTDTQYF.

A few counts support this clone. V gene TRBV29-1 combines with J gene TRBJ1-2; D remains unclear. V gave up 4 bases and J gave up 6 bases, with 6 bases separating them. Germline assignment: CDR1 SQVTM and CDR2 ANQGSEA. The CDR3 extends over 10 amino acids. The CDR3 here is CSVGQDGYTF. In nucleotides, the CDR3 is TGCAGCGTTGGGCAGGATGGCTACACCTTC.

The genes are TRBV5-1 and TRBJ2-5, with 8 bases matching TRBD1. CDR1 is SGHRS, CDR2 YFSETQ, per germline. Trimming took 4 bases from V and 1 from J; bases not matched to a gene: 15. The CDR3 covers 18 residues. The CDR3 region is CASSVGPLGTGVQETQYF. CDR3 nucleotide sequence: TGCGCCAGCAGCGTGGGGCCGCTCGGGACAGGCGTCCAAGAGACCCAGTACTTC.

The chain couples TRBV7-8 to TRBJ2-3, with D perhaps matching TRBD2 (6 bases). This CDR3 is built from 16 residues. V was trimmed by 2 bases and J by 1 base, leaving 13 bases between them. Germline lookup yields CDR1 SGHVS and CDR2 FQNEAQ. CDR3 sequence (DNA): TGTGCCAGCAGCTTAACGGGGAGGTGGGGCACAGATACGCAGTATTTT. It yields the protein CASSLTGRWGTDTQYF.

The genes are TRBV9 and TRBJ2-3; D gene unclear. The CDR3 spans 16 residues. Germline values: CDR1 SGDLS, CDR2 YYNGEE. The V and J ends lost 0 bases and 0 bases respectively, with 11 bases between them. The DNA for the CDR3 is TGTGCCAGCAGCGTAGGGGCTACAACTAGCACAGATACGCAGTATTTT. Translation gives CASSVGATTSTDTQYF.

The genes are TRBV9 and TRBJ2-1; the D gene is possibly TRBD2 (6 bases). The ends were cut back, 0 bases at V and 4 bases at J, with 11 bases in the middle. The CDR3 has 15 residues. Germline CDR1 reads SGDLS; CDR2 reads YYNGEE. The chain's CDR3 is CASSVEGGYYNEQFF. For the CDR3, the DNA is TGTGCCAGCAGCGTAGAGGGAGGCTATTACAATGAGCAGTTCTTC.

The gene calls are TRBV7-2 and TRBJ1-2; D is ambiguous. Trimming took off 5 bases at V and 4 bases at J, with 17 bases between the two ends. The length of the CDR3 is 15 residues. In germline, CDR1 is SGHTA, CDR2 FQGNSA. For the CDR3, the DNA is TGTGCCAGCAGCCCCACTGGAGGTACGGGCTATGGCTACACCTTC. Its translation: CASSPTGGTGYGYTF.

The rearrangement joins TRBV30 to TRBJ2-7; the D gene is possibly TRBD1 (5 bases). The CDR3 consists of 15 residues. Trimming pared 5 bases from V and 2 bases from J, leaving 19 bases between. The V gene's germline CDR1 is GTSNPN and CDR2 SVGIG (reference sequence). CDR3: CAWFHDSQGAYEQYF. The CDR3 nucleotides read TGTGCCTGGTTTCACGACAGCCAAGGCGCCTACGAGCAGTACTTC. Variable domain in full (rest from reference TRBV30 and TRBJ2-7): SQTIHQWPATLVQPVGSPLSLECTVEGTSNPNLYWYRQAAGRGLQLLFYSVGIGQISSEVPQNLSASRPQDRQFILSSKKLLLSDSGFYLCAWFHDSQGAYEQYFGPGTRLTVT.

This clone was seen a single time. This chain links TRBV12-5 with TRBJ1-5; D is unclear. Trimming left V 9 bases short and J 2 bases short, with 11 bases between. The CDR3 spans 13 residues. Per the germline V gene, CDR1 is LGHNT and CDR2 is FRNRAP. CDR3 sequence (DNA): TGTGCTAGCGGAGCGGAGGGCAATCAGCCCCAGCATTTT. Translating it yields CASGAEGNQPQHF.

This sequence joins TRBV11-3 and TRBJ2-1; TRBD2 matches 13 bases. V shed 4 bases, J shed 10 bases, and the junction held 10 bases outside the gene matches. The CDR3 sequence is 16 residues long. CDR1 is SGHNT and CDR2 is YENEEA in the germline V gene. CDR3: CASSSGLAGTDREQFF. For the CDR3, the DNA is TGTGCCAGCAGCTCGGGACTAGCGGGGACTGATCGGGAGCAGTTCTTC.

V and J are TRBV19 and TRBJ1-1; D gene ambiguous. This CDR3 contains 14 residues. V was trimmed by 0 bases and J by 9 bases, leaving 14 bases between them. Germline assignment: CDR1 LNHDA and CDR2 SQIVND (reference sequence). The DNA of the CDR3 is TGTGCCAGTAGTATAGATCAAGGGAGGTCCCAAGCTTTCTTT. It encodes CASSIDQGRSQAFF. Variable domain in full (rest from reference TRBV19 and TRBJ1-1): DGGITQSPKYLFRKEGQNVTLSCEQNLNHDAMYWYRQDPGQGLRLIYYSQIVNDFQKGDIAEGYSVSREKKESFPLTVTSAQKNPTAFYLCASSIDQGRSQAFFGQGTRLTVV.

This chain joins TRBV6-6 and TRBJ2-5; TRBD1 agrees at 9 bases. The CDR3 is 13 residues long. The V and J ends lost 6 bases and 6 bases, in that order; junction bases with no gene match: 5. Germline-derived CDR1 and CDR2 are MNHNY and SVGAGI (reference sequence). The CDR3 sequence: CASRGTGTQTQYF. The CDR3 DNA reads TGTGCCAGCAGGGGGACAGGGACTCAGACCCAGTACTTC.

This clone was counted only a few times. V and J are TRBV12-3 or TRBV12-4 and TRBJ1-1; D not resolved. The CDR3 is made up of 11 amino acids. Trimming stripped 3 bases from V and 10 bases from J, with 9 bases between. CDR3 DNA sequence: TGTGCCAGCAGTTTTGGAGTTGGAGCTTTCTTT. Encoded protein: CASSFGVGAFF.

This chain joins TRBV5-3 and TRBJ1-5, with 8 positions matching TRBD1. TRBV5-3 is known as an ORF, though its function is uncertain. V was clipped by 2 bases and J by 3 bases; unmatched bases: 4. The CDR3 totals 15 residues. CDR3: CARSFRQGNNQPQHF. CDR3 DNA sequence: TGTGCCAGAAGCTTCAGACAGGGGAACAATCAGCCCCAGCATTTT.

CDR3 nucleotide sequence: TGTGCCAGCAGCTTGGTTAGCGGGGGGGAGACCCAGTACTTC. Protein sequence: CASSLVSGGETQYF. This chain joins TRBV5-6 and TRBJ2-5; 10 bases line up with TRBD2. There are 14 residues in the CDR3. Germline V gives CDR1 SGHDT, CDR2 YYEEEE. Germline trimming cut 0 bases from V and 5 bases from J; bases unmatched to any gene: 1.

There are many counts of this clone. J is TRBJ1-2 and V is TRBV13; 9 bases are a match to TRBD1. The CDR3 spans 12 residues. Germline V gene data show CDR1 as PRHDT and CDR2 as FYEKMQ (reference sequence). The V and J ends lost 5 bases and 7 bases, in that order; junction bases with no gene match: 2. The CDR3 region is CASSRQGGGYTF. The CDR3 nucleotides read TGTGCCAGCAGCCGACAGGGGGGTGGCTACACCTTC.